A single sample is the source of the 16 T cell receptor beta chains below, sequenced in a study of T cell responses to AZD1222 COVID-19 vaccine. TCRdb's copy holds only in-frame clones and misses some; the assay was immunoSEQ multiplex PCR. Of roughly 180,000 clones listed, 90% to 95% are singletons. The specimen comprised peripheral blood, sampled 28 days after the second AZD1222 dose. The receptor set was obtained from an adult who received the AZD1222 COVID-19 vaccine.

The chain employs TRBV6-5 and TRBJ1-3; a possible D gene is TRBD1 (6 bases). CDR1 MNHEY and CDR2 SVGAGI come from the germline V gene. CDR3 length: 14 amino acids. Trimming took off 6 bases at V and 3 bases at J, with 12 bases between the two ends. The CDR3 is CASSRGQYGNTIYF. CDR3 nucleotide sequence: TGTGCCAGCAGCCGCGGACAGTATGGAAACACCATATATTTT.

This chain uses TRBV6-5 with TRBJ1-3, with D possibly being TRBD1 (5 bases). Trimming removed 7 bases from V and 0 bases from J, with 10 bases in between. Germline V CDR1 and CDR2: MNHEY, SVGAGI. The CDR3 sequence is 14 residues long. CDR3 in DNA: TGTGCCAGCACCCGGGGGGGCTCTGGAAACACCATATATTTT. The encoded protein is CASTRGGSGNTIYF.

This rearrangement joins TRBV5-1 to TRBJ2-5; D gene uncertain. CDR1 is SGHRS and CDR2 is YFSETQ in the germline V gene. CDR3 length: 16 amino acids. V was clipped by 1 base and J by 1 base, with 14 bases between them. The CDR3 spells CASSLSLGRTQETQYF. The CDR3 DNA reads as TGCGCCAGCAGCTTGTCCCTCGGACGGACCCAAGAGACCCAGTACTTC.

V usage is TRBV12-3 or TRBV12-4 and J usage is TRBJ1-4; D is unresolved. The CDR3 sequence is 12 residues long. Trimming stripped 4 bases from V and 8 bases from J, with 8 bases between. The CDR3 sequence is CASSSAGEKLFF. CDR3 in DNA: TGTGCCAGCAGTTCAGCCGGGGAAAAACTGTTTTTT.

This clone occurred once. CDR3 nucleotides: TGTGCCAGCAGCCGAGGCGGCGAGCAGTACTTC. It codes for CASSRGGEQYF. This chain links TRBV11-1 with TRBJ2-7, with D uncertain. The ends were cut back, 5 bases at V and 6 bases at J, with 8 bases in the middle. Germline V gives CDR1 SGHAT, CDR2 FQDESV (reference sequence). CDR3 length: 11 amino acids. The entire variable domain, with the rest obtained from reference TRBV11-1 and TRBJ2-7, is as follows: EAEVAQSPRYKITEKSQAVAFWCDPISGHATLYWYRQILGQGPELLVQFQDESVVDDSQLPKDRFSAERLKGVDSTLKIQPAELGDSAMYLCASSRGGEQYFGPGTRLTVT.

This clone was detected once. This rearrangement joins TRBV28 to TRBJ1-1; TRBD1 aligns across 10 bases. CDR1 is MDHEN and CDR2 is SYDVKM in the germline V gene. J was trimmed by 11 bases and V by 6 bases; bases with no gene match: 6. The CDR3 is made up of 12 amino acids. CDR3 sequence (DNA): TGTGCCAGCAGCCCCGACAGGGGGCGGGCTTTCTTT. Translating it yields CASSPDRGRAFF.

The V and J genes are TRBV15 and TRBJ1-4, with unresolved D. Trimming took 5 bases from V and 6 from J, leaving 16 bases between them. The CDR3 length is 15 residues. Looked up from germline, CDR1 is LNHNV and CDR2 is YYDKDF (reference sequence). CDR3 sequence reads: CATSPYFPRDEKLFF. The CDR3 DNA reads TGTGCCACCAGCCCCTACTTCCCCAGAGATGAAAAACTGTTTTTT.

The rearrangement joins TRBV5-1 to TRBJ1-1; D may be TRBD1 (5 bases). The CDR3 runs to 13 residues. V was trimmed by 9 bases and J by 0 bases, leaving 12 bases between them. Germline V lookup: CDR1 SGHRS, CDR2 YFSETQ. CDR3 region: CATWDRVNTEAFF. The CDR3 nucleotides are TGCGCCACCTGGGACCGAGTGAACACTGAAGCTTTCTTT. The variable domain in full, with the rest retrieved from reference TRBV5-1 and TRBJ1-1, is KAGVTQTPRYLIKTRGQQVTLSCSPISGHRSVSWYQQTPGQGLQFLFEYFSETQRNKGNFPGRFSGRQFSNSRSEMNVSTLELGDSALYLCATWDRVNTEAFFGQGTRLTVV.

Written as DNA, the CDR3 is TGTGCCTGCGTGGTTGGGGCTGGAAACACCATATATTTT. Its translation: CACVVGAGNTIYF. The chain uses TRBV6-5 and TRBJ1-3, with D uncertain. Trimming shortened V by 11 bases and J by 2 bases, and 13 bases separated the two germline ends. Per the germline V gene, CDR1 is MNHEY and CDR2 is SVGAGI. The CDR3 length is 13 residues.

This chain's CDR3 is CASSQPTSGRNIQYF. The DNA of the CDR3 is TGTGCCAGCAGTCAACCGACTAGCGGGAGAAACATTCAGTACTTC. The chain employs TRBV28 and TRBJ2-4, with 12 nucleotides matching TRBD2. After removal of 5 bases from V and 6 bases from J, the junction contained 5 bases not matched to a gene. The germline gives CDR1 MDHEN, CDR2 SYDVKM. CDR3 size: 15 residues.

The rearrangement links TRBV2 to TRBJ2-4; D is perhaps TRBD2 (6 bases). Trimming stripped 3 bases from V and 2 bases from J, with 8 bases between. Germline V gene lookup returns CDR1 SNHLY and CDR2 FYNNEI. The CDR3 spans 14 residues. CDR3 nucleotide sequence: TGTGCCAGCAGTGATGGGGGGTCCAAAAACATTCAGTACTTC. Protein product: CASSDGGSKNIQYF.

The J gene is TRBJ2-6, the V gene TRBV12-3 or TRBV12-4; D unresolved. The CDR3 runs 13 residues. The V end lost 8 bases, the J end lost 0 bases, and 5 bases lay between the germline ends. The CDR3 protein is CASGSSGANVLTF. The CDR3 DNA reads as TGTGCCAGCGGAAGCTCTGGGGCCAACGTCCTGACTTTC.

The chain carries TRBV7-8 and TRBJ2-5; 10 bases agree with TRBD1. The CDR3 totals 16 residues. Losses at the gene ends were 4 bases for V and 5 bases for J; bases not matched to a gene: 10. CDR1 is SGHVS and CDR2 is FQNEAQ in the germline V gene. The CDR3 loop reads CASSYRPGQGLETQYF. The CDR3 DNA sequence: TGTGCCAGCAGCTACAGGCCGGGACAGGGGCTTGAGACCCAGTACTTC.

This chain links TRBV6-4 with TRBJ2-2; maybe TRBD1 (6 bases). V gave up 6 bases and J gave up 8 bases, with 19 bases separating them. Germline CDR1 MRHNA, CDR2 SNTAGT. The CDR3 extends over 15 amino acids. The CDR3 here is CASRDNRGKRGELFF. The CDR3 nucleotides are TGTGCCAGCAGAGACAATAGGGGGAAGCGGGGGGAGCTGTTTTTT.

CDR3 in DNA: TGTGCCAGCATGAGGGGCCACCGTCAGCCCCAGCATTTT. Amino acid sequence: CASMRGHRQPQHF. This chain links TRBV2 with TRBJ1-5; tentative D call: TRBD1 (5 bases). CDR1 and CDR2 from the germline V gene are SNHLY and FYNNEI. Trimming removed 7 bases from V and 6 bases from J, with 13 bases in between. This CDR3 region has 13 residues.

The chain carries TRBV7-9 and TRBJ1-5; D perhaps matches TRBD1 (5 bases). The CDR3 is 13 amino acids. V was clipped by 8 bases and J by 0 bases, with 8 bases between them. Per germline, CDR1 SEHNR and CDR2 FQNEAQ (reference sequence). The DNA of the CDR3 is TGTGCCAGCGAGGGGAATAGCAATCAGCCCCAGCATTTT. This sequence encodes CASEGNSNQPQHF.